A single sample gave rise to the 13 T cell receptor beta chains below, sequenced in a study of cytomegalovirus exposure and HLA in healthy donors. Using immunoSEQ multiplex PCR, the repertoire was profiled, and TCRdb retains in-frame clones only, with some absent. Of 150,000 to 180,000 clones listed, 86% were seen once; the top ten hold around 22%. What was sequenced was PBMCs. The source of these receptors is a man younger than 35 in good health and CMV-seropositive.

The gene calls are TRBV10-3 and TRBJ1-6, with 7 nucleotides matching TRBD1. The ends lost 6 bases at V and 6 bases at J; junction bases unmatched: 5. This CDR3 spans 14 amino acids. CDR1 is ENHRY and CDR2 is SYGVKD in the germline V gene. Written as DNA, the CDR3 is TGTGCCATCAGAAGGACAGGACGTAATTCACCCCTCCACTTT. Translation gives CAIRRTGRNSPLHF.

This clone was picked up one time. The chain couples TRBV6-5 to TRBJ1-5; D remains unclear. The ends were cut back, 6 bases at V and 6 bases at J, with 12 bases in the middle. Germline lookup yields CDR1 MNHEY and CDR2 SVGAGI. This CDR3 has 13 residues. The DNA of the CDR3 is TGTGCCAGCAGCTCCCGGGAGGGTCAGCCCCAGCATTTT. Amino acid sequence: CASSSREGQPQHF.

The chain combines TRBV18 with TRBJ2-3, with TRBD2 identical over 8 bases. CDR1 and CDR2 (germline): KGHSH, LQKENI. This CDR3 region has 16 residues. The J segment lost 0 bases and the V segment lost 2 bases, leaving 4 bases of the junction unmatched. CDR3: CASSPLAGSSTDTQYF. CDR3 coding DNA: TGTGCCAGCTCACCATTAGCGGGGTCTAGCACAGATACGCAGTATTTT.

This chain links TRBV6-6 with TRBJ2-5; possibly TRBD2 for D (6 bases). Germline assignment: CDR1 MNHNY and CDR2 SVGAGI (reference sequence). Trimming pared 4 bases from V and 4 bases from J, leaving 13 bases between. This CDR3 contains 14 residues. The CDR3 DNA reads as TGTGCCAGCAGTTCCGGGGGAGGTGGAGAGACCCAGTACTTC. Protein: CASSSGGGGETQYF.

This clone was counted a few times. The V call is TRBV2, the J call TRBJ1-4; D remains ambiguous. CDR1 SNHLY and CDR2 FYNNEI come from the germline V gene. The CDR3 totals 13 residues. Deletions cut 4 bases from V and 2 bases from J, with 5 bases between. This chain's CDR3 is CASSGQTNEKLFF. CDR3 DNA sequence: TGTGCCAGCAGTGGGCAGACTAATGAAAAACTGTTTTTT.

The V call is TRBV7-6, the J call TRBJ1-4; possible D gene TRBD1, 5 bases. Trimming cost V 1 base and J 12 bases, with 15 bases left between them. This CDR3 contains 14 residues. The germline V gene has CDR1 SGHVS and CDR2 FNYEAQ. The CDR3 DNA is TGTGCCAGCAGCTTAGAGGCGGGGCATTGGGAACTGTTTTTT. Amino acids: CASSLEAGHWELFF. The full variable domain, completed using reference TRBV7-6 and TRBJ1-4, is GAGVSQSPRYKVTKRGQDVALRCDPISGHVSLYWYRQALGQGPEFLTYFNYEAQQDKSGLPNDRFSAERPEGSISTLTIQRTEQRDSAMYRCASSLEAGHWELFFGSGTQLSVL.

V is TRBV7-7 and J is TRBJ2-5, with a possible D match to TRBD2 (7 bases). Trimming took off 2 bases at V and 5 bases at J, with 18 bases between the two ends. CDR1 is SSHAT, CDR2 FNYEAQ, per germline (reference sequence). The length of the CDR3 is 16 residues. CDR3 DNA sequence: TGTGCCAGCAGCTTACTGGCGGGGGCTGCCCAGGAGACCCAGTACTTC. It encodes CASSLLAGAAQETQYF.

Here the CDR3 reads CASRVSGGAYNEQFF. In nucleotides, the CDR3 is TGTGCCAGCAGGGTTAGCGGGGGGGCCTACAATGAGCAGTTCTTC. V gene TRBV2 combines with J gene TRBJ2-1; 11 bases are a match to TRBD2. The CDR3 runs to 15 residues. V was clipped by 6 bases and J by 2 bases; unmatched bases: 3. CDR1 and CDR2 (germline): SNHLY, FYNNEI.

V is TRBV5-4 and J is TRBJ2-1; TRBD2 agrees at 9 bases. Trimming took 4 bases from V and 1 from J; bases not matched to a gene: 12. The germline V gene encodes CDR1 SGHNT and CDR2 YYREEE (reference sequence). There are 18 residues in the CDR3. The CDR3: CASSPTSGNRHSYNEQFF. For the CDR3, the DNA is TGTGCCAGCAGCCCGACTAGCGGAAACCGCCATTCCTACAATGAGCAGTTCTTC. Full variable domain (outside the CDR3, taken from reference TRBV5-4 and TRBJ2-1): ETGVTQSPTHLIKTRGQQVTLRCSSQSGHNTVSWYQQALGQGPQFIFQYYREEENGRGNFPPRFSGLQFPNYSSELNVNALELDDSALYLCASSPTSGNRHSYNEQFFGPGTRLTVL.

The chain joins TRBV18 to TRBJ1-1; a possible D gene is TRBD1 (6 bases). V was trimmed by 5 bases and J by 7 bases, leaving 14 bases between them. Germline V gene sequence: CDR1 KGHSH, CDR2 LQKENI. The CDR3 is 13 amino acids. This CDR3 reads CASSSGGGLEAFF. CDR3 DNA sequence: TGTGCCAGCTCATCGGGGGGGGGCCTTGAAGCTTTCTTT.

The CDR3 spells CASSRAGLAGGREIYNEQFF. CDR3 bases: TGTGCCAGCTCGCGCGCCGGACTAGCGGGGGGGAGAGAGATCTACAATGAGCAGTTCTTC. The rearrangement joins TRBV18 to TRBJ2-1, with 15 bases that match TRBD2. CDR3 size: 20 residues. Germline V CDR1 and CDR2: KGHSH, LQKENI. Trimming at V came to 6 bases and at J to 3 bases, leaving 15 bases not matched to a gene.

The CDR3 DNA sequence: TGTGCCAGCAGCCCCGGGGCGACAGGGTCTGGGGCCAACGTCCTGACTTTC. This sequence encodes CASSPGATGSGANVLTF. The chain employs TRBV5-5 and TRBJ2-6; 7 nucleotides line up with TRBD1. The CDR3 loop spans 17 amino acids. V was clipped by 4 bases and J by 1 base; unmatched bases: 8. CDR1 and CDR2 from the germline V gene are SGHKS and YYEKEE (reference sequence).

CDR3 residues: CASSPDRRGNTIYF. The DNA for the CDR3 is TGTGCCAGCTCACCCGACAGGAGAGGAAACACCATATATTTT. V usage is TRBV18 and J usage is TRBJ1-3; tentatively, D is TRBD1 (6 bases). Germline CDR1 KGHSH, CDR2 LQKENI. The ends were cut back, 3 bases at V and 4 bases at J, with 10 bases in the middle. This CDR3 contains 14 residues.